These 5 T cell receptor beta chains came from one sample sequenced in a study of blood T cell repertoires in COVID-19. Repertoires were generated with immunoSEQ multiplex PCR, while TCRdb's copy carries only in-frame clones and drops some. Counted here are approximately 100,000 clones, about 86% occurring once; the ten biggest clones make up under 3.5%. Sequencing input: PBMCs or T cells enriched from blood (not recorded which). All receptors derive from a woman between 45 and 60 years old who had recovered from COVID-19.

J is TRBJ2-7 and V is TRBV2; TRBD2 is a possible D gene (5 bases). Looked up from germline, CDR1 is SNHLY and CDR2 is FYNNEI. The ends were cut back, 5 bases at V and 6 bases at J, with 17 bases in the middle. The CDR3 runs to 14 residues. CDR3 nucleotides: TGTGCCAGCAGTCTAAGCGGTTACGTCTCCGAGCAGTACTTC. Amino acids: CASSLSGYVSEQYF.

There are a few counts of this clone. CDR3 sequence (DNA): TGCGCCAGCAGCCCAGACGACAGGGCGAGGGGGAACTACGAGCAGTACTTC. Its translation: CASSPDDRARGNYEQYF. The rearrangement uses TRBV4-1 and TRBJ2-7; 7 bases fit TRBD1. The CDR3 is made up of 17 amino acids. Trimming took 4 bases from V and 3 from J; bases not matched to a gene: 15. CDR1 MGHRA and CDR2 YSYEKL come from the germline V gene.

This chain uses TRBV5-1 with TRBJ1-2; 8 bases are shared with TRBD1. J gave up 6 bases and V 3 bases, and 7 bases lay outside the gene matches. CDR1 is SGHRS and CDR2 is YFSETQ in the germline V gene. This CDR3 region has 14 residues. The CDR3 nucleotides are TGCGCCAGCAGCTCTACAGGGGGTTCGGATGGCTACACCTTC. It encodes CASSSTGGSDGYTF. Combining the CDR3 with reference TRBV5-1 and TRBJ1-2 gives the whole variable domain KAGVTQTPRYLIKTRGQQVTLSCSPISGHRSVSWYQQTPGQGLQFLFEYFSETQRNKGNFPGRFSGRQFSNSRSEMNVSTLELGDSALYLCASSSTGGSDGYTFGSGTRLTVV.

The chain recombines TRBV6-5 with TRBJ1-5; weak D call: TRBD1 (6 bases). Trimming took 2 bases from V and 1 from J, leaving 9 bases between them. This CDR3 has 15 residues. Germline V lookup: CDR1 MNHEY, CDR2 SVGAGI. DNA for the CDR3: TGTGCCAGCAGTTACGTGGGGGCGAGCAATCAGCCCCAGCATTTT. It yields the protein CASSYVGASNQPQHF.

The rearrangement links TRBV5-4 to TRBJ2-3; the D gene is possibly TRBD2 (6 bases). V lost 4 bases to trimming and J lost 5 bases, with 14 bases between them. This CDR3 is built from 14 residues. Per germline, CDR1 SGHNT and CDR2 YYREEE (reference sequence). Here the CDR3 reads CASSLGGVRDTQYF. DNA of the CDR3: TGTGCCAGCAGCCTAGGAGGGGTACGAGATACGCAGTATTTT. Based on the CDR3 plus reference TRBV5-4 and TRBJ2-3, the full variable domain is ETGVTQSPTHLIKTRGQQVTLRCSSQSGHNTVSWYQQALGQGPQFIFQYYREEENGRGNFPPRFSGLQFPNYSSELNVNALELDDSALYLCASSLGGVRDTQYFGPGTRLTVL.